This T cell receptor beta chain is drawn from a study of T cells in Graves' hyperthyroidism and ophthalmopathy (dated by TCRdb to between 2019 and 2020). With respect to the entire study: Peripheral blood was collected at initial diagnosis, before any treatment. Thyroid tissue and blood T-cell repertoires from about six Graves' hyperthyroidism patients were also compared in the study. Once sampling was done, hyperthyroidism patients were given methimazole at a starting dose of 30 mg daily, whereas ophthalmopathy patients were given high-dose intravenous methylprednisolone. The paper reports TCR Vbeta CDR3 sequencing of 130 to 150 peripheral blood samples: 43 ophthalmopathy, over 70 hyperthyroidism and about 17 progressor patients. Whether ophthalmopathy could be predicted prospectively was tested in an independent validation cohort made up of fewer than 20 hyperthyroidism patients plus 17 patients who later progressed to ophthalmopathy. The approximately 98 discovery patients were randomly divided into training and test sets at a 7:3 ratio. To identify distinguishing TCR V-J signatures, a discovery cohort of some 99 patients was used, comprising some 43 with Graves' ophthalmopathy and approximately 57 with stable Graves' hyperthyroidism.

What the research found in general, with its limitations: In cross-validation, a model built on a 13 V-J signature told ophthalmopathy apart from stable hyperthyroidism with less than 90% sensitivity and roughly 81% specificity, and in testing the same model reached 80%/75%. During validation, the model predicted progression to ophthalmopathy a median of approximately 7 months ahead of onset, with roughly 65% sensitivity and less than 85% specificity. Most expanded thyroid clonotypes (frequency above 0.001) were also detected in blood, suggesting blood repertoires may reflect thyroid immune responses. Sample size was not statistically predetermined, and investigators were not blinded to group allocation.

TCR beta CDR3 regions were amplified from RNA transcripts. The first round of RT-PCR for the TCR CDR3 was performed with the HTBI primer set and the Qiagen OneStep RT-PCR kit. The libraries were constructed in a second round of multiplex PCR and then size-selected and purified. Paired-end sequencing of the libraries was performed with 100 bp reads on an Illumina HiSeq2000. The published analysis was carried out like this. Raw data were processed with SOAPnuke, discarding reads with adapters, uncalled bases, mean Phred below 15, or no exact constant-primer or identifier match. High-quality paired reads were merged using COPE v1.2.5, and each unique nucleotide sequence was defined as a clonotype. MiTCR v1.1 was used to align the clonotypes against IMGT TRBV, TRBD and TRBJ reference segments. Analysis was restricted to V-J combinations with a frequency above 0.0001, which covered just over 98% of repertoires. A TCS score was defined as the ratio between F50 (clonal expansion) and ExV (chaos), using BLOSUM62-based TCRdist between CDR3 peptides within each V-J. Welch's t-statistics and random forest reduced 500 to 650 V-J features to 13, which were used in a naive Bayes classifier (R e1071). The Morisita-Horn index was used to measure how similar the thyroid and blood repertoires were. The public reads were reprocessed in TCRdb via fastp at Q25 and MiXCR, keeping in-frame beta chains. Here each entry gathers all rows of one CDR3 protein and keeps the most common genes and DNA. The V and J calls and clone size come from TCRdb's table, not from the authors' own analysis. The sample table records hundreds of thousands of distinct CDR3 sequences; around 38% of these occur just once. The ten largest account for 8.9% of the sample.

Stable Graves' hyperthyroidism was defined as no progression to ophthalmopathy during 18 months of follow-up. Hyperthyroidism patients were aged 18 to 65 years and newly diagnosed, with disease duration of less than 2 months. Exclusion was applied to patients with uncontrolled infections, other autoimmune diseases, pregnancy or lactation. Diagnoses were established on the basis of clinical symptoms, serum thyroxine and TRAb, thyroid ultrasound, and orbital computed tomography. PBMCs were isolated from 8 to 10 ml of fresh peripheral blood by Ficoll-Paque density gradient centrifugation. Trizol reagent was used to extract total RNA, and RNA quality was then checked on an Agilent 2100 Bioanalyzer. Taken from the germline V gene, the CDR1 and CDR2 loops are ENHRY and SYGVKD. The CDR3, cysteine through phenylalanine, is 15 amino acids long. Only the CDR3 DNA stays, 45 bases, in frame from base 1. The V and J ends are trimmed by 10 bases and 2 bases, leaving 18 bases between them.

As concerns this clonotype: The target of this receptor is not known. It has no much larger one-base neighbor in the sample; base qualities were not kept.

This TCR derives from a man between 18 and 29 years old with Graves' hyperthyroidism. The sequenced material came from blood. The rearranged segments are TRBV10-3 and TRBJ1-5; the D gene remains uncertain. The DNA sequence is TGTGCCAGCACCTACGCGCTTACCGGCAATCAGCCCCAGCATTTT. Protein translation: CASTYALTGNQPQHF.